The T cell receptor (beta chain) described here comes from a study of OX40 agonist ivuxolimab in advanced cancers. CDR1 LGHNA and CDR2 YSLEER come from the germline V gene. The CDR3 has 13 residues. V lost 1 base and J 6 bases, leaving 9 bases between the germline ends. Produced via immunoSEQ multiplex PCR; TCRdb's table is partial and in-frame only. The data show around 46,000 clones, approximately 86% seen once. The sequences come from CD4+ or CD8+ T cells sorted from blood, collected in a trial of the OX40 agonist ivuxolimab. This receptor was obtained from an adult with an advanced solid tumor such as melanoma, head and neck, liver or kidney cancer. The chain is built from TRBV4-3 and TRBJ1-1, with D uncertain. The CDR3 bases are TGCGCCAGCAGCCAAGTCCGGGGTTCTGAAGCTTTCTTT. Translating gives CASSQVRGSEAFF.